The rows below give T cell receptor beta chains drawn from one sample of a study of blood T cell repertoires in COVID-19. TCRdb keeps only in-frame clones here, not all; method: immunoSEQ multiplex PCR. Among tens of thousands of clones listed, more than 75% were seen once. Material: peripheral blood. The receptor source for this set is a human donor in a cohort sampled during active COVID-19. Both conserved end residues are part of each CDR3. Each record gives: clone size, J gene, D gene, V gene, CDR3 DNA, CDR3 protein. The D gene is left open where the match is weak. Part of the rows lack a size; the others show once, few, many or a class for expanded clones.

>NA|TRBJ2-3|TRBD2|TRBV11-2
TGTGCCAGCAGCTCATCACGGGCGGGGGTCACAGATACGCAGTATTTT
CASSSSRAGVTDTQYF
>NA|TRBJ1-5|NA|TRBV2
TGTGCCAGTGGGGCCGGCTCTCGCAATCAGCCCCAGCATTTT
CASGAGSRNQPQHF
>NA|TRBJ1-2|TRBD1|TRBV7-9
TGTGCCAGCAGCCCCTTAGACAGGGAAAACTATGGCTACACCTTC
CASSPLDRENYGYTF
>NA|TRBJ2-5|TRBD2|TRBV18
TGTGCCAGCGGAGGTAGCGGGGGAAGTGAGACCCAGTACTTC
CASGGSGGSETQYF
>NA|TRBJ1-2|NA|TRBV19
TGTGCCAGTACTCACCCCGAGGATGGCTACACCTTC
CASTHPEDGYTF
>NA|TRBJ2-2|TRBD2|TRBV7-3
TGTGCCAGCAGCTCCGGGACTAGGGGGACCGGGGAGCTGTTTTTT
CASSSGTRGTGELFF
>NA|TRBJ2-7|TRBD1|TRBV28
TGTGCCAGCAGCCTGGGGACAGGCTACGAGCAGTACTTC
CASSLGTGYEQYF
>NA|TRBJ1-1|NA|TRBV5-1
TGCGCCAGCAGCTTACAGGCTCCGGGCACTGAAGCTTTCTTT
CASSLQAPGTEAFF
>NA|TRBJ1-2|NA|TRBV2
TGTGCCAGCAGTTACTCGACAGGTCTGCCTTCTCAGGGCTACACCTTC
CASSYSTGLPSQGYTF
>NA|TRBJ1-2|NA|TRBV21-1
TGTGCCAGCAACGGTAGGGGGCTGTGCTATGGCTACACCTTC
CASNGRGLCYGYTF
>NA|TRBJ2-1|NA|TRBV28
TGTGCCAGCGGAGGGTTAAGCTCCTACAATGAGCAGTTCTTC
CASGGLSSYNEQFF
>NA|TRBJ2-7|NA|TRBV7-2
TGTGCCAGCAGTCCAGCGGTGGCCTCCTACGAGCAGTACTTC
CASSPAVASYEQYF
>NA|TRBJ1-5|NA|TRBV2
TGTGCCAGCAGTGGCCTTCAGGCAGTAAGTCAGCCCCAGCATTTT
CASSGLQAVSQPQHF
>NA|TRBJ1-1|NA|TRBV3-1/TRBV3-2
TGTGCCAGCAGCCAAGCCGGGACATACACTGAAGCTTTCTTT
CASSQAGTYTEAFF
>once|TRBJ1-2|TRBD1|TRBV4-1
TGCGCCAGCAGCCAAGTCGGGGACAGGGAGCGAAATGGCTACACCTTC
CASSQVGDRERNGYTF
>few|TRBJ1-2|NA|TRBV19
TGTGCCAGTAGTATCCAGGGCAGGGAATATGGCTACACCTTC
CASSIQGREYGYTF
>NA|TRBJ1-1|NA|TRBV11-2
TGTGCCAGCAGCCCCTCAAGGGGGACCACGCCGAAGACTGAAGCTTTCTTT
CASSPSRGTTPKTEAFF
>NA|TRBJ1-5|NA|TRBV2
TGTGCCAGCCTGGGCGATAGCAATCAGCCCCAGCATTTT
CASLGDSNQPQHF
>once|TRBJ2-7|NA|TRBV7-6
TGTGCCAGCAGCTTGGGGCCAGAGTGGGAGCAGTACTTC
CASSLGPEWEQYF
>NA|TRBJ1-1|NA|TRBV11-2
TGTGCCAGCAGGCCCATCCGGGACAAGGGTTTGGACGCTGAAGCTTTCTTT
CASRPIRDKGLDAEAFF
>NA|TRBJ2-7|NA|TRBV27
TGTGCCAGCAGTCTCCCGTCAGGGATCCCGTACGAGCAGTACTTC
CASSLPSGIPYEQYF
>NA|TRBJ2-7|NA|TRBV5-4
TGTGCCAGCAGCCCCCCGGGAGCCTACTACGAGCAGTACTTC
CASSPPGAYYEQYF
>NA|TRBJ2-7|TRBD1|TRBV5-7
TGTGCCAGCAGCTTGGTCGAGACAGGGGAGACCTACGAGCAGTACTTC
CASSLVETGETYEQYF
>NA|TRBJ1-2|TRBD1|TRBV27
TGTGCCAGCAGTTTGGACCGCAGGGGGCGCTTTGGCTACACCTTC
CASSLDRRGRFGYTF